Each of the 8 T cell receptor beta chains below was sequenced from the same sample in a study of T cell responses to AZD1222 COVID-19 vaccine. Generated by immunoSEQ multiplex PCR, the TCRdb table keeps only in-frame clones and is missing some. Of about 130,000 clones listed, roughly 80% are singletons. The input for sequencing was peripheral blood, taken on day 0 of AZD1222 vaccination. The source of these receptors is an adult in good health.

The sample holds one count of this clone. This chain connects TRBV24-1 to TRBJ2-7; 9 bases fit TRBD1. Germline V CDR1 and CDR2: KGHDR, SFDVKD. The CDR3 spans 14 residues. V was clipped by 8 bases and J by 2 bases; unmatched bases: 6. The CDR3 is CATMDGTGTYEQYF. DNA of the CDR3: TGTGCCACCATGGATGGGACAGGGACCTACGAGCAGTACTTC.

This clone showed up just once. V is TRBV5-6 and J is TRBJ1-3; no definite D call. CDR1 is SGHDT, CDR2 YYEEEE, per germline. This CDR3 spans 15 amino acids. With 3 bases removed from V and 2 bases from J, the gap between germline ends came to 12 bases. CDR3 sequence (DNA): TGTGCCAGCAGCTCCGTCGGGGTACCTGGAAACACCATATATTTT. The encoded protein is CASSSVGVPGNTIYF. Together with reference TRBV5-6 and TRBJ1-3, the CDR3 gives the full variable domain: DAGVTQSPTHLIKTRGQQVTLRCSPKSGHDTVSWYQQALGQGPQFIFQYYEEEERQRGNFPDRFSGHQFPNYSSELNVNALLLGDSALYLCASSSVGVPGNTIYFGEGSWLTVV.

This sequence joins TRBV4-1 and TRBJ1-2, with TRBD1 matching over 12 bases. Germline CDR1 reads MGHRA; CDR2 reads YSYEKL. The CDR3 consists of 14 residues. V lost 3 bases and J lost 5; bases outside the gene matches: 1. CDR3 sequence: CASSQGQGAYGYTF. In nucleotides, the CDR3 is TGCGCCAGCAGCCAGGGACAGGGGGCTTATGGCTACACCTTC.

The chain is built from TRBV28 and TRBJ2-1; the D is unclear. The CDR3 consists of 14 residues. Looked up from germline, CDR1 is MDHEN and CDR2 is SYDVKM. Between the trimmed V and J ends, which lost 4 bases and 0 bases, there was a span of 7 bases. The CDR3: CASSSLSSYNEQFF. The DNA of the CDR3 is TGTGCCAGCAGTTCACTTAGCTCCTACAATGAGCAGTTCTTC.

The CDR3 nucleotides read TGTGCCAGCTCACTAGACCCCCCGAGGGGTTCACCCCTCCACTTT. As protein: CASSLDPPRGSPLHF. The gene calls are TRBV18 and TRBJ1-6, with D maybe TRBD1 (5 bases). With 4 bases removed from V and 9 bases from J, the gap between germline ends came to 16 bases. The germline V gene has CDR1 KGHSH and CDR2 LQKENI. The CDR3 loop spans 15 amino acids.

The V call is TRBV4-1, the J call TRBJ1-1, with TRBD1 as a possible D gene (6 bases). With 6 bases removed from V and 4 bases from J, the gap between germline ends came to 18 bases. The CDR3 is made up of 15 amino acids. Germline V gives CDR1 MGHRA, CDR2 YSYEKL. The CDR3 DNA follows: TGCGCCAGCAGGCGGGCAGGGGAGTTGGGCACTGAAGCTTTCTTT. Its translation: CASRRAGELGTEAFF.

The chain combines TRBV24-1 with TRBJ2-5; no reliable D call. Trimming pared 3 bases from V and 0 bases from J, leaving 7 bases between. The length of the CDR3 is 14 residues. Germline loops: CDR1 KGHDR, CDR2 SFDVKD. CDR3 bases: TGTGCCACCAGTGATCGTCGGGACCAAGAGACCCAGTACTTC. Amino acid sequence: CATSDRRDQETQYF.

The chain joins TRBV7-8 to TRBJ1-1; unclear D gene. Trimming shortened V by 5 bases and J by 7 bases, and 11 bases separated the two germline ends. Germline assignment: CDR1 SGHVS and CDR2 FQNEAQ. This CDR3 has 12 residues. CDR3 sequence: CASSPRRVEAFF. The CDR3 coding sequence is TGTGCCAGCAGCCCCAGGAGAGTTGAAGCTTTCTTT.